This T cell receptor beta chain comes out of a study of cytomegalovirus exposure and HLA in healthy donors. With 60 Vbeta and 13 Jbeta primers, the PCR was carried out. TCRdb's table, derived via immunoSEQ multiplex PCR, lists solely in-frame clones and lacks some. The table shows 150,000 to 200,000 clones, with about 82% occurring only once. The study, taken as a whole, reports: Rare TCR sequences dominated, though some public TCRs recurred in many donors. Most of the TCR beta V segments (in an earlier analysis) were productive either about 87% or about 30% of the time.

Germline V gene data show CDR1 as LNHDA and CDR2 as SQIVND (reference sequence). With 2 bases clipped from V and 0 bases from J, the junction kept 2 bases outside the gene matches. The CDR3 runs to 15 residues. For this clone: Its target is unknown.

This receptor was obtained from a woman aged 45 to 65 in good health and CMV-seronegative. The material sequenced was PBMCs. V and J are TRBV19 and TRBJ2-7, with 9 bases lining up with TRBD1. CDR3 bases: TGTGCCAGTAGTATACAACAGGGGGCCTCCTACGAGCAGTACTTC. Encoded protein: CASSIQQGASYEQYF.